The 9 T cell receptor beta chains listed next were all sequenced from one sample in a study of regulatory T cells in long-lasting Graves disease. The time point was: newly diagnosed GD, antithyroid drugs for less than 3 months. Generation of the TCR library employed RNA extracted from PBMCs. Construction of the TCR beta libraries employed iRepertoire HTBI primers in conjunction with Arm-PCR of CDR3 regions. One entry per CDR3 protein, called by TCRdb with MiXCR from the multiplex PCR reads. The table has roughly 520,000 distinct CDR3 sequences, 12% seen once. This sample also belongs to another study, concerning T cells in Graves' hyperthyroidism and ophthalmopathy.

The sequences come from peripheral blood mononuclear cells (PBMCs), collected at new diagnosis, from a patient treated with antithyroid drugs. The receptors were gathered from a woman aged 25-40 years with Graves disease.

V gene TRBV7-9 combines with J gene TRBJ1-2; no clear D gene. V was shortened by 1 base and J by 6 bases, with 9 bases between the two germline ends. The CDR3 loop spans 13 amino acids. The germline gives CDR1 SEHNR, CDR2 FQNEAQ (reference sequence). The CDR3 bases are TGTGCCAGCAGCTTAGGGGTAGAGGATGGCTACACCTTC. Its protein is CASSLGVEDGYTF. The complete variable domain, with remaining parts taken from reference TRBV7-9 and TRBJ1-2, reads DTGVSQNPRHKITKRGQNVTFRCDPISEHNRLYWYRQTLGQGPEFLTYFQNEAQLEKSRLLSDRFSAERPKGSFSTLEIQRTEQGDSAMYLCASSLGVEDGYTFGSGTRLTVV.

This clonotype was observed many times. The chain links TRBV9 to TRBJ1-1; tentatively, D is TRBD1 (6 bases). Trimming stripped 0 bases from V and 4 bases from J, with 16 bases between. Germline V CDR1 and CDR2: SGDLS, YYNGEE. The length of the CDR3 is 16 residues. The CDR3 protein is CASSVVTGRGGTEAFF. The CDR3 nucleotides are TGTGCCAGCAGCGTAGTAACTGGCAGGGGAGGCACTGAAGCTTTCTTT.

This clonotype was counted ten times or more. The rearrangement uses TRBV27 and TRBJ2-1; possible D gene TRBD2, 7 bases. CDR3 length equals 15 residues. V was shortened by 4 bases and J by 4 bases, with 14 bases between the two germline ends. Germline loops: CDR1 MNHEY, CDR2 SMNVEV (reference sequence). The CDR3 sequence: CASSSGLGGYNEQFF. DNA of the CDR3: TGTGCCAGCAGTTCCGGACTAGGGGGGTACAATGAGCAGTTCTTC.

This clonotype was counted between two and nine times. This chain links TRBV7-2 with TRBJ1-3, with a tentative D call TRBD1 (5 bases). Germline V gene data show CDR1 as SGHTA and CDR2 as FQGNSA. The CDR3 is 19 residues long. The V gene lost 1 base and the J gene lost 0 bases, with 19 bases spanning the gap. The CDR3 DNA sequence: TGTGCCAGCAGCTTAGAGGTTGGGGGGAGAGTATACTCTGGAAACACCATATATTTT. This codes for CASSLEVGGRVYSGNTIYF.

There are many counts of this clonotype. J is TRBJ2-7 and V is TRBV12-3 or TRBV12-4, with 8 nucleotides matching TRBD2. The CDR3 is 15 residues long. Germline trimming cut 6 bases from V and 0 bases from J; bases unmatched to any gene: 7. The CDR3 DNA reads TGTGCCAGCAGACCAGCCGGGACTAGCTCCTACGAGCAGTACTTC. This gives the protein CASRPAGTSSYEQYF.

This clonotype was seen at least ten times. The CDR3 region has the DNA TGTGCCAGCAGCTTAGTTGGCAGGGGGTCTTTATACGCGAATGAGCAGTTCTTC. It yields the protein CASSLVGRGSLYANEQFF. V and J are TRBV7-2 and TRBJ2-1; 7 bases align to TRBD1. This CDR3 has 18 residues. The germline V gene has CDR1 SGHTA and CDR2 FQGNSA. After removal of 1 base from V and 7 bases from J, the junction contained 16 bases not matched to a gene.

This clonotype was counted ten times or more. The chain has TRBV30 and TRBJ1-1, with D possibly TRBD1 on 6 matching bases. Germline V CDR1 and CDR2: GTSNPN, SVGIG (reference sequence). The CDR3 is made up of 14 amino acids. CDR3 in DNA: TGTGCTCCGGGGGCCACTGCGCTGAACACTGAAGCTTTCTTT. This sequence encodes CAPGATALNTEAFF.

The chain employs TRBV4-1 and TRBJ1-1; D not certain. Per germline, CDR1 MGHRA and CDR2 YSYEKL. Trimming took 6 bases from V and 0 from J, leaving 8 bases between them. The CDR3 extends over 13 amino acids. The CDR3 coding sequence is TGCGCCAGCAGGGACCAGGTGAACACTGAAGCTTTCTTT. Amino acids: CASRDQVNTEAFF.

This CDR3 reads CASSSLGGERGANVLTF. CDR3 sequence (DNA): TGTGCCAGCAGCTCCCTAGGGGGAGAGCGAGGGGCCAACGTCCTGACTTTC. This chain connects TRBV3-1 to TRBJ2-6; perhaps TRBD1 as D (6 bases). CDR3 length: 17 residues. Looked up from germline, CDR1 is LGHDT and CDR2 is YNNKEL (reference sequence). Trimming took off 5 bases at V and 4 bases at J, with 18 bases between the two ends. Using reference TRBV3-1 and TRBJ2-6 for the parts outside the CDR3, the full variable domain is DTAVSQTPKYLVTQMGNDKSIKCEQNLGHDTMYWYKQDSKKFLKIMFSYNNKELIINETVPNRFSPKSPDKAHLNLHINSLELGDSAVYFCASSSLGGERGANVLTFGAGSRLTVL.